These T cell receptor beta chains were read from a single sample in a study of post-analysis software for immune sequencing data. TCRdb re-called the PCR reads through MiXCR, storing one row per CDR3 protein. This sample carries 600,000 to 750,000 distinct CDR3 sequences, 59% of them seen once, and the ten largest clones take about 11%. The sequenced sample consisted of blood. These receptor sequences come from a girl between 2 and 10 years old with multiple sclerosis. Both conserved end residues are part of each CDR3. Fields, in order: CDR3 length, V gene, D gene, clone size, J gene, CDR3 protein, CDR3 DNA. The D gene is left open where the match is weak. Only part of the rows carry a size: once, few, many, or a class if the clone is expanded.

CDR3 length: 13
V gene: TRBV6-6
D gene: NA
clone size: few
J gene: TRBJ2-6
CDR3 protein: CASSYGGANVLTF
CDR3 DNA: TGTGCCAGCAGTTACGGTGGGGCCAACGTCCTGACTTTC

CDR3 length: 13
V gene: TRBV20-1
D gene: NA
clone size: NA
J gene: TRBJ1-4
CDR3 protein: CSARHPTNEKLFF
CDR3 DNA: TGCAGTGCTAGGCACCCAACTAATGAAAAACTGTTTTTT

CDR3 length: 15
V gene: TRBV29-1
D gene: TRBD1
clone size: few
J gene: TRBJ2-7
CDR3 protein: CSVAPAGQGRYEQYF
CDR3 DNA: TGCAGCGTCGCTCCGGCCGGACAGGGCCGCTACGAGCAGTACTTC

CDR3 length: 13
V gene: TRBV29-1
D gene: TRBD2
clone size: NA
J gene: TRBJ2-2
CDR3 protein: CSAGTSATGELFF
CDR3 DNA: TGCAGCGCTGGGACTAGCGCCACCGGGGAGCTGTTTTTT

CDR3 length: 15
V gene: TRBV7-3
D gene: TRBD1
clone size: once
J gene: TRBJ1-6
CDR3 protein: CASSSGTGGESPLHF
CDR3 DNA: TGTGCCAGCAGCTCCGGGACAGGGGGCGAATCACCCCTCCACTTT

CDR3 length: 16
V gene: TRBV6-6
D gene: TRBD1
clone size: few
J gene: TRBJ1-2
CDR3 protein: CASSPIRGTGEYGYTF
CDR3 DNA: TGTGCCAGCAGCCCCATCCGCGGGACAGGCGAATATGGCTACACCTTC

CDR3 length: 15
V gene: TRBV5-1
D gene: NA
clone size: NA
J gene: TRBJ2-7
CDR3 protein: CASSSSQGGSYEQYF
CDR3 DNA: TGCGCCAGCAGCTCGTCACAGGGTGGGTCCTACGAGCAGTACTTC

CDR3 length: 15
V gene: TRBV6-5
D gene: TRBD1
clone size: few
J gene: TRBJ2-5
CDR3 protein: CASSYVGQGEETQYF
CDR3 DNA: TGTGCCAGCAGTTACGTCGGACAGGGAGAAGAGACCCAGTACTTC

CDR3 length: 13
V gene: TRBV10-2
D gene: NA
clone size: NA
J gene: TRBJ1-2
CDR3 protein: CASSAGPFYGYAF
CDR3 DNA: TGCGCCAGCAGCGCCGGGCCCTTCTATGGCTACGCCTTC

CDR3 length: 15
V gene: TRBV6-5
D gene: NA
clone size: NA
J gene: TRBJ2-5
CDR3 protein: CASSPGTISQETQYF
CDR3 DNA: TGTGCCAGCAGCCCCGGGACAATTTCTCAAGAGACCCAGTACTTC

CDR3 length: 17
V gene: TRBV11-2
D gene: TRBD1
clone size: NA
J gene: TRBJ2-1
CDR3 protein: CASSSPRTGGSYNEQFF
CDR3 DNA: TGTGCCAGCAGCTCACCCAGGACAGGTGGCTCCTACAATGAGCAGTTCTTC

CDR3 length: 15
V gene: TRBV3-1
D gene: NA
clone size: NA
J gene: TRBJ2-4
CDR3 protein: CASSQDPVAKNIQYF
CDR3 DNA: TGTGCCAGCAGCCAAGATCCCGTAGCCAAAAACATTCAGTACTTC

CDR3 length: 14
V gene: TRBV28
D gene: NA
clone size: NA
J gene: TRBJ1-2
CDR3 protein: CASIRTQGPGGYTF
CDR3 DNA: TGTGCCAGCATTCGTACCCAGGGTCCAGGTGGCTACACCTTC

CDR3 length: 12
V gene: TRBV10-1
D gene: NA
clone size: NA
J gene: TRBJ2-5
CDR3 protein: CASSGPLETQYF
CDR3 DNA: TGCGCCAGCAGTGGACCCCTAGAGACCCAGTACTTC

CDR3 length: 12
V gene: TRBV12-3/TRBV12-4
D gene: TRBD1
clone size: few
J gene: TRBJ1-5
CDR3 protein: CASSPRGIAQHF
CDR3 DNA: TGTGCCAGCAGTCCCAGGGGGATAGCCCAGCATTTT

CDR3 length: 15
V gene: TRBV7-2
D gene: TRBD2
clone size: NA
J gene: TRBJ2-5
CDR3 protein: CASSFWTSGGETQYF
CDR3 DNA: TGTGCCAGCAGCTTTTGGACTAGCGGGGGAGAGACCCAGTACTTC

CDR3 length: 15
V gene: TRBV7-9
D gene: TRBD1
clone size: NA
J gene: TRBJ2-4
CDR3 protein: CASSSRDRGWNIQYF
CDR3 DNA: TGTGCCAGCAGCTCACGGGACAGGGGGTGGAACATTCAGTACTTC

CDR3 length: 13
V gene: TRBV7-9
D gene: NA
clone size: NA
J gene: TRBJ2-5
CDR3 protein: CASSRDLQETQYF
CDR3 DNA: TGTGCCAGCAGCCGGGACCTTCAGGAGACCCAGTACTTC

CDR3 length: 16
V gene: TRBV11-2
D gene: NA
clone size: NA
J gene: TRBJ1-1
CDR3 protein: CASSLIAGGVGTEAFF
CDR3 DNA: TGTGCCAGCAGCTTAATCGCGGGGGGGGTGGGGACTGAAGCTTTCTTT

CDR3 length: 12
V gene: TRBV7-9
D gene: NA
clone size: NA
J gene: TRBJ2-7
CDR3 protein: CASSPDSFEQYF
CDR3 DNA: TGTGCCAGCAGCCCGGACAGCTTCGAGCAGTACTTC

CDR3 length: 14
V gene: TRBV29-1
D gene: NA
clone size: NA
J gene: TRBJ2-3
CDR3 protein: CSGLTAAGADTQYF
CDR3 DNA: TGCAGCGGCCTGACCGCGGCTGGCGCAGATACGCAGTATTTT

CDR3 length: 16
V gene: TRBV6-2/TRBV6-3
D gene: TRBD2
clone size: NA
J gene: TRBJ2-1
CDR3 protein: CASRESGRRSYNEQFF
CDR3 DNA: TGTGCCAGCAGAGAGAGCGGGAGACGCTCCTACAATGAGCAGTTCTTC

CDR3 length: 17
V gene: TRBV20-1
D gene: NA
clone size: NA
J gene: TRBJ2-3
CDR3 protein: CSARDLRAPRSPDTQYF
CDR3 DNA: TGCAGTGCTAGAGATCTGAGGGCCCCAAGGTCCCCAGATACGCAGTATTTT

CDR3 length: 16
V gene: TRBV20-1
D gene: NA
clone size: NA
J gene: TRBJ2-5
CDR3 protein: CSARDDLGLRRETQYF
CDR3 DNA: TGCAGTGCTAGAGATGATCTGGGTTTACGGCGGGAGACCCAGTACTTC

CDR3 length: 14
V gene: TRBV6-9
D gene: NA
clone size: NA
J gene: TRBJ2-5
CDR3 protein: CASSSHSQKETQYF
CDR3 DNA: TGTGCCAGCAGTTCCCACTCGCAAAAAGAGACCCAGTACTTC

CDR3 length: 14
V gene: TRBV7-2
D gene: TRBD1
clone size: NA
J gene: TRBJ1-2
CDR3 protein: CASSSTTGVYGYTF
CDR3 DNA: TGTGCCAGCAGCTCCACGACAGGGGTCTATGGCTACACCTTC

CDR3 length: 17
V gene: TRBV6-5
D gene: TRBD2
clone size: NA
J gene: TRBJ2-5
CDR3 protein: CASSYGLAGGWEREQYF
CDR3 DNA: TGTGCCAGCAGTTACGGGCTAGCGGGAGGGTGGGAACGAGAGCAGTACTTC

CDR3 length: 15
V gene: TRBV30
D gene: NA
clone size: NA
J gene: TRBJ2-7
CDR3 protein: CAWRVGWGESYEQYF
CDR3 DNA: TGTGCCTGGAGGGTAGGTTGGGGGGAGTCCTACGAGCAGTACTTC

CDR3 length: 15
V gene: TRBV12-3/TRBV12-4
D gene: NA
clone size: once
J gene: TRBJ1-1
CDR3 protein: CASSSRLSGSTEAFF
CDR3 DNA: TGTGCCAGCAGTTCGCGACTGAGCGGGTCTACAGAAGCTTTCTTT

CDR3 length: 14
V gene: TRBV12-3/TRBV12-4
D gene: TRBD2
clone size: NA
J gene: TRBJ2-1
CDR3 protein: CASSPGGSRNEQFF
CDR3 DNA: TGTGCCAGCAGCCCGGGCGGGAGCCGGAATGAGCAGTTCTTC

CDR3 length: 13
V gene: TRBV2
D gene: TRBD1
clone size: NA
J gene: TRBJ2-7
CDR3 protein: CASRGTAFYEQYF
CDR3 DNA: TGTGCCAGCAGAGGGACAGCCTTCTACGAGCAGTACTTC

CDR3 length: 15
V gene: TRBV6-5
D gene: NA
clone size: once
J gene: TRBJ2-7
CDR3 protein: CASSPEEPSSYEQYF
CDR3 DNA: TGTGCCAGCAGTCCCGAGGAGCCTAGCTCCTACGAGCAGTACTTC

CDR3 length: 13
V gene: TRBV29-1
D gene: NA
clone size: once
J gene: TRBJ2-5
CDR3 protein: CSVEYRSRETQYF
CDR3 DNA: TGCAGCGTTGAGTACAGGTCCCGAGAGACCCAGTACTTC

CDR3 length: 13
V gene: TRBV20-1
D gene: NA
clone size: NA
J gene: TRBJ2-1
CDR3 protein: CSATGPQGHEQFF
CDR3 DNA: TGCAGTGCTACGGGACCCCAGGGCCATGAGCAGTTCTTC

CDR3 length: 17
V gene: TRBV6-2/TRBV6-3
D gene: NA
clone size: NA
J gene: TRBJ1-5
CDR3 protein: CASSYSKGPYSNQPQHF
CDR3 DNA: TGTGCCAGCAGTTACTCGAAGGGCCCATATAGCAATCAGCCCCAGCATTTT

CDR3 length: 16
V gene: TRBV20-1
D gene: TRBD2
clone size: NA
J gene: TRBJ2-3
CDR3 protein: CSASLVLARETDTQYF
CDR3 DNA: TGCAGTGCTTCTCTAGTACTAGCGAGAGAGACAGATACGCAGTATTTT

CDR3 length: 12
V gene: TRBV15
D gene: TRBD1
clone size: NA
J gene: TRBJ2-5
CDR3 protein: CATSRETGREYF
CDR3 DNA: TGTGCCACCAGCAGAGAGACAGGGCGGGAGTACTTC

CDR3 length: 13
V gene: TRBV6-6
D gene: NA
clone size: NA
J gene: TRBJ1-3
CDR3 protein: CASHRSMGNTIYF
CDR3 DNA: TGTGCCAGCCATAGATCGATGGGAAACACCATATATTTT

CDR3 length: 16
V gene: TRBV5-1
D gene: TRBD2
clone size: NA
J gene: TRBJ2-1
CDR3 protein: CASSLVASGKYNEQFF
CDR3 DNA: TGCGCCAGCAGCTTGGTGGCTAGCGGGAAATACAATGAGCAGTTCTTC

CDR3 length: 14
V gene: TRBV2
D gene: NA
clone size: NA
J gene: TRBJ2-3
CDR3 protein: CASSGRVRYDTQYF
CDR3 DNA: TGTGCCAGCAGTGGGCGGGTCAGGTACGATACGCAGTATTTT

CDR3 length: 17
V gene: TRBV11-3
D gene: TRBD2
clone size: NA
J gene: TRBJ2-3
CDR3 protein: CASSPWTSGGAVDTQYF
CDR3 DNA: TGTGCCAGCAGCCCATGGACTAGCGGGGGGGCAGTAGATACGCAGTATTTT

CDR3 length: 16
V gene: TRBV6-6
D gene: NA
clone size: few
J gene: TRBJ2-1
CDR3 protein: CASSYQARGQGNEQFF
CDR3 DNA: TGTGCCAGCAGTTACCAGGCGAGGGGTCAGGGAAATGAGCAGTTCTTC

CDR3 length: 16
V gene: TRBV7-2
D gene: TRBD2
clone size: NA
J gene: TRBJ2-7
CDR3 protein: CASSLQSGTSANEQYF
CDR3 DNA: TGTGCCAGCAGCCTACAATCCGGGACTAGCGCAAACGAGCAGTACTTC

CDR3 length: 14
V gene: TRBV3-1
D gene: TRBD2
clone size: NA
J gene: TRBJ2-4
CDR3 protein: CASSRSGSAYDQYF
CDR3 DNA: TGTGCCAGCAGCCGTAGCGGGAGTGCGTACGACCAGTACTTC

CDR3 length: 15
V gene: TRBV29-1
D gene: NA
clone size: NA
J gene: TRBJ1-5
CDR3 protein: CSVVGPGGRDQPQHF
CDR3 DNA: TGCAGCGTTGTGGGTCCTGGTGGACGAGATCAGCCCCAGCATTTT

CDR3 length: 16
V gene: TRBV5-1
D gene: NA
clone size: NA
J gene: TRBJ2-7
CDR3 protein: CASSLDVGAGSYEQYF
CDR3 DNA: TGCGCCAGCAGCTTGGACGTTGGGGCGGGGAGCTACGAGCAGTACTTC

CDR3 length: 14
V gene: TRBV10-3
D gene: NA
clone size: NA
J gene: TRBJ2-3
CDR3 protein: CAIRTTSSTDTQYF
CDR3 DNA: TGTGCCATCAGGACAACTTCTAGCACAGATACGCAGTATTTT

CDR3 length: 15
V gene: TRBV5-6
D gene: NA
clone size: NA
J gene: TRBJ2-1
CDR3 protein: CASSWGLPLGNEQFF
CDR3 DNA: TGTGCCAGCAGCTGGGGACTCCCGCTGGGAAATGAGCAGTTCTTC

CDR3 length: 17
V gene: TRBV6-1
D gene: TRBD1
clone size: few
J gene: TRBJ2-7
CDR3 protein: CASRRDSGTGGTYEQYF
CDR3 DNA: TGTGCCAGCAGGAGGGACTCGGGGACAGGGGGCACCTACGAGCAGTACTTC

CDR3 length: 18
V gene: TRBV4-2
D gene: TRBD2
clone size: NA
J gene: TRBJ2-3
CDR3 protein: CAGSQPGLAGGSTDTQYF
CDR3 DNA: TGTGCCGGCAGCCAACCGGGACTAGCGGGGGGGAGCACAGATACGCAGTATTTT

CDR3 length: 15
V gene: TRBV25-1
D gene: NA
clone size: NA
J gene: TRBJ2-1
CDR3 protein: CASSEYLEAYNEQFF
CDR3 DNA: TGTGCCAGCAGTGAATATCTGGAGGCCTACAATGAGCAGTTCTTC

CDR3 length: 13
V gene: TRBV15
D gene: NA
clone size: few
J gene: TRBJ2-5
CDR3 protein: CATSTLTGETQYF
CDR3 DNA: TGTGCCACCAGCACCTTGACTGGGGAGACCCAGTACTTC

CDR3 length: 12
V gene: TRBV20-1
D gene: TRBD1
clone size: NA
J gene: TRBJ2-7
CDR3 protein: CSVRDRSYEQYF
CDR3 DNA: TGCAGTGTCCGGGACAGGTCCTACGAGCAGTACTTC

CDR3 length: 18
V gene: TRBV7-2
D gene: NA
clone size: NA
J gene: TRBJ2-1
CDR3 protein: CASSLLPVGPGAHNEQFF
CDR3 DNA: TGTGCCAGCAGCTTATTGCCGGTAGGGCCCGGGGCTCACAATGAGCAGTTCTTC

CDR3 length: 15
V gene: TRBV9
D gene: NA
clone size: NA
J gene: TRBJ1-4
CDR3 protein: CASSVGAATNEKLFF
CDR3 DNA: TGTGCCAGCAGCGTAGGGGCGGCAACTAATGAAAAACTGTTTTTT

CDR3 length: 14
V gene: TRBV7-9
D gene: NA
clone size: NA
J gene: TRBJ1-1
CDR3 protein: CASSLDRMNTEAFF
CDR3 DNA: TGTGCCAGCAGCTTAGACAGAATGAACACTGAAGCTTTCTTT

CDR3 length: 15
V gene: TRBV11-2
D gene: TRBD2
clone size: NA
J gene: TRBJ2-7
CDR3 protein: CASSPPTSGSYEQYF
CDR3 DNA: TGTGCCAGCAGCCCCCCGACTAGCGGGAGCTACGAGCAGTACTTC

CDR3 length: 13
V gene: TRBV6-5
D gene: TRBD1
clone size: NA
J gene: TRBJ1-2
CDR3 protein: CASSQAGGGGYTF
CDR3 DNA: TGTGCCAGCAGTCAAGCAGGGGGCGGGGGCTACACCTTC

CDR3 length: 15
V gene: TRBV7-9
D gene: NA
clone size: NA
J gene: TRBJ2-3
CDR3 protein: CASSSIGTPADTQYF
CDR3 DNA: TGTGCCAGCAGCTCAATCGGGACTCCGGCAGATACGCAGTATTTT